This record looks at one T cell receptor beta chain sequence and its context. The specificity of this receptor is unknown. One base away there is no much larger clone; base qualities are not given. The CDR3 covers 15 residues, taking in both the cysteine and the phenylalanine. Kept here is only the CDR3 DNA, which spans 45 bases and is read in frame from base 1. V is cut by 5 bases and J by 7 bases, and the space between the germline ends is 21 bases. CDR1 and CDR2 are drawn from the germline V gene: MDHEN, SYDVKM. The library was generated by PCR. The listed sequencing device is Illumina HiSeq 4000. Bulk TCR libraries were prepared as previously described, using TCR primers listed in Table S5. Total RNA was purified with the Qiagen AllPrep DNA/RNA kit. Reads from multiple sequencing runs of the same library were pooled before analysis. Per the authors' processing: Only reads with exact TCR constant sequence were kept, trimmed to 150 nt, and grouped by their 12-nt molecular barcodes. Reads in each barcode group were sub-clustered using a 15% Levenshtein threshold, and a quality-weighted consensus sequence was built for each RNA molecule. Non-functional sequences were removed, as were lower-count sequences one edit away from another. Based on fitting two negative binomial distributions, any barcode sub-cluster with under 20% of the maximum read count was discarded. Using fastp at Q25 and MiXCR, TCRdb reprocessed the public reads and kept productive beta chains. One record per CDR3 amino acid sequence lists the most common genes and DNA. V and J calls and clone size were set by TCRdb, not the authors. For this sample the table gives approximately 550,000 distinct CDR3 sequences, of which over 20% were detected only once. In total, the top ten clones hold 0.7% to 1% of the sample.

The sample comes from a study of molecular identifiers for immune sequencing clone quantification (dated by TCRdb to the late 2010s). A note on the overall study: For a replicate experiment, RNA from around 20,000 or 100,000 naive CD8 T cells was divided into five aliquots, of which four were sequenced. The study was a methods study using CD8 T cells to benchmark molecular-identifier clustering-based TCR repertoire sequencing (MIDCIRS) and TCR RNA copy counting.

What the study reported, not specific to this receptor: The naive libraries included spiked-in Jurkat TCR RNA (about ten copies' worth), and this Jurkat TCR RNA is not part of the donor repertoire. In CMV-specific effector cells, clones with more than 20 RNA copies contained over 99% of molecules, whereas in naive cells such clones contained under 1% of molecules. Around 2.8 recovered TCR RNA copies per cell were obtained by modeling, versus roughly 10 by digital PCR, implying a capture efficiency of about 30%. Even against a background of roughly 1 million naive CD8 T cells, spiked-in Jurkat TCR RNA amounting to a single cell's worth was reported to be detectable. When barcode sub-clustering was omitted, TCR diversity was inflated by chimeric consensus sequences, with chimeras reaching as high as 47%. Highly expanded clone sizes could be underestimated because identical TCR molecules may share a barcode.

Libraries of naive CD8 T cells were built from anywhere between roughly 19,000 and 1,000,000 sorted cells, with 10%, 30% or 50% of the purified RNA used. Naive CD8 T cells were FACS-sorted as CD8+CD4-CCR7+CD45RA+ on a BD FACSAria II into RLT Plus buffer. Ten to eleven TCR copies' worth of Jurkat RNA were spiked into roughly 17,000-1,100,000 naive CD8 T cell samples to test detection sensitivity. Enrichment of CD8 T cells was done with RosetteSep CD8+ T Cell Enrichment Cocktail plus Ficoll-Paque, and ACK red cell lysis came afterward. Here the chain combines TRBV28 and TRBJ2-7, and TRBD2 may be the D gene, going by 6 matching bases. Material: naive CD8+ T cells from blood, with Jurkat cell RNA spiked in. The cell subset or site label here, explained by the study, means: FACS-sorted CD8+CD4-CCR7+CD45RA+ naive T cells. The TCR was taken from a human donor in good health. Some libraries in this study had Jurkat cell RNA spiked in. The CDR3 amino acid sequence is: CASSSLSGLPLEQYF. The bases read TGTGCCAGCAGTAGCTTGAGCGGGCTCCCCCTTGAGCAGTACTTC.